The sequence of this TCR beta chain was determined in a study of cytomegalovirus exposure and HLA in healthy donors. Study information: Early on, a data release was issued that held some 91 million unique TCRs from HLA-typed donors. Clustering assigned 70% to 90% of the approximately 400 genotyped donors to the Caucasian-associated ancestry cluster.

Notes on the study in general: Reportedly, a later analysis found an Asian-associated ancestry cluster had fewer N-insertions than the roughly 700-donor mean. The study put 150 or so TCR beta chains on its list as cytomegalovirus-associated.

Amplification used 60 Vbeta primers and 13 Jbeta primers. Libraries were prepared by immunoSEQ multiplex PCR; TCRdb keeps only in-frame clonotypes and omits some of them. The table records 110,000 to 150,000 clones, 75% of them present only once. This clone has just a few counts. Its cognate antigen is unknown. This clonotype was sampled from a young man in good health and CMV-seronegative. The source material was PBMCs.

As DNA, the CDR3 is TGTGCCAGCAGCTTAGATGCTAGCGGGGGGTACAATGAGCAGTTCTTC. It yields the protein CASSLDASGGYNEQFF. The J gene is TRBJ2-1, the V gene TRBV5-4; 11 bases align to TRBD2. The CDR3 totals 16 residues. Germline-derived CDR1 and CDR2 are SGHNT and YYREEE (reference sequence). V gave up 2 bases and J gave up 4 bases; unmatched junction bases: 5. Full variable domain (outside the CDR3, taken from reference TRBV5-4 and TRBJ2-1): ETGVTQSPTHLIKTRGQQVTLRCSSQSGHNTVSWYQQALGQGPQFIFQYYREEENGRGNFPPRFSGLQFPNYSSELNVNALELDDSALYLCASSLDASGGYNEQFFGPGTRLTVL.